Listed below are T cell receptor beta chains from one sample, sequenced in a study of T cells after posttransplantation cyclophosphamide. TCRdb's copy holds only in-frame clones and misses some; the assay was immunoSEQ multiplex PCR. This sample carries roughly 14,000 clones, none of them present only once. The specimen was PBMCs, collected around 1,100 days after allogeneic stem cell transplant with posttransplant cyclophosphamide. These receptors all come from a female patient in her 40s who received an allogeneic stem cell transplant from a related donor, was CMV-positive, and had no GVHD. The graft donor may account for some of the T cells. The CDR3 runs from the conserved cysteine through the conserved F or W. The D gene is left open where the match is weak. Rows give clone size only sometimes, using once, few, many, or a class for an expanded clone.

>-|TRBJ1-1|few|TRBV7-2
TGTGCCAGCAGCTTGGTGGGGGGGGACACTGAAGCTTTCTTT
CASSLVGGDTEAFF
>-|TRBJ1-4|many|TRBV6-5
TGTGCCAGCAGTTACTTCGTGGGAGGGGAAGGTGAAAAACTGTTTTTT
CASSYFVGGEGEKLFF
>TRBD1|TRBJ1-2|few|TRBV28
TGTGCCAGCTCTACAGGGGACACGATCTATGGCTACACCTTC
CASSTGDTIYGYTF
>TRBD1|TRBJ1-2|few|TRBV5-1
TGCGCCAGCAGCTTGGGGACAGGGAACTATGGCTACACCTTC
CASSLGTGNYGYTF
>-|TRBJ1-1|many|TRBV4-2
TGTGCCAGCAGCCAAGATAAGGGAGGGGGGCTTTGGATGAACACTGAAGCTTTCTTT
CASSQDKGGGLWMNTEAFF
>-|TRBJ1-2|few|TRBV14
TGTGCCAGCAGCCAATTTAGTACGGGCTACACCTTC
CASSQFSTGYTF
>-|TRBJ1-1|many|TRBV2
TGTGCCAGCAGCGCCGACAGGATGACTGAAGCTTTCTTT
CASSADRMTEAFF
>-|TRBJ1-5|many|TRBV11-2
TGTGCCAGCAGCCAGGCGGGGGGAGGCAATCAGCCCCAGCATTTT
CASSQAGGGNQPQHF
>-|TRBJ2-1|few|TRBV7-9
TGTGCCAGCAGCTTATTTTCGGGGAGCTCCTACAATGAGCAGTTCTTC
CASSLFSGSSYNEQFF
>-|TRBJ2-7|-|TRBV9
TGTGCCAGTAGCATCAAACAGAAGACGGCATACGAGCAGTACTTC
CASSIKQKTAYEQYF
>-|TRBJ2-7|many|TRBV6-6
TGTGCCAGCAGCACGGACAGAGAGCAGTACTTC
CASSTDREQYF
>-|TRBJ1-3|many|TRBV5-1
TGCGCCAGCAGCTTGGGGACAGCTAGAAACACCATATATTTT
CASSLGTARNTIYF
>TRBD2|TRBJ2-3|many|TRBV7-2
TGTGCCAGCAGCCTCGCGCCAGCGGGGGTCACAGATACGCAGTATTTT
CASSLAPAGVTDTQYF
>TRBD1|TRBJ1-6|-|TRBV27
TGTGCCAGCAGTTTTCGTGGACAGGTGAATTCACCCCTCCACTTT
CASSFRGQVNSPLHF
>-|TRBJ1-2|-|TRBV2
TGTGCCAGCAGCTTAGAGTATGGCTACACCTTC
CASSLEYGYTF
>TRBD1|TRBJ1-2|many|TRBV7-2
TGTGCCAGCACAGAGGCCAGGGGGTTAAACTATGGCTACACCTTC
CASTEARGLNYGYTF
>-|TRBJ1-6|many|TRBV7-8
TGTGCCAGCAGCTTATCTCGGAGCTCCTATAATTCACCCCTCCACTTT
CASSLSRSSYNSPLHF
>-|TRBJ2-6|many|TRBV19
TGTGCCAGTAGTCCTATCGGCTCTGGGGCCAACGTCCTGACTTTC
CASSPIGSGANVLTF
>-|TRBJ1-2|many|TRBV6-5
TGTGCCAGCAGTTACTCAAGGGGGGGCGTTGGAGGCTACACCTTC
CASSYSRGGVGGYTF
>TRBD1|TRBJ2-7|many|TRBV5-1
TGCGCCAGCAGCTTGGGAGGGGGCGGATACGAGCAGTACTTC
CASSLGGGGYEQYF
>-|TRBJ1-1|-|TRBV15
TGTGCCACCAGCAGAAAGGGGTTGAACACTGAAGCTTTCTTT
CATSRKGLNTEAFF
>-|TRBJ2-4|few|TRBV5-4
TGTGCCAGCAGCTTACAGGCAGCGAGAAACATTCAGTACTTC
CASSLQAARNIQYF
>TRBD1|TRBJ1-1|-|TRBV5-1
TGCGCCAGCAGCCCTGGGGGGACGACAGGGTTGAACACTGAAGCTTTCTTT
CASSPGGTTGLNTEAFF
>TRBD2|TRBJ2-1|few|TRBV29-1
TGCAGCGTCGAACGATCGGGGGGTGGTGAGCAGTTCTTC
CSVERSGGGEQFF
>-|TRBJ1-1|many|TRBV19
TGTGCCAGTAGTATAACCCCCAGCCTAGGGGGCACTGAAGCTTTCTTT
CASSITPSLGGTEAFF
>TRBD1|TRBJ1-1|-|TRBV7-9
TGTGCCAGCAGCTTAGTAGGGACAGGGAATATGGTCACTGAAGCTTTCTTT
CASSLVGTGNMVTEAFF
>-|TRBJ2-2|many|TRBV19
TGTGCCAGTAGTATGGCAGGTTGGTCGGCCGGGGAGCTGTTTTTT
CASSMAGWSAGELFF
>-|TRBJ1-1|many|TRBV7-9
TGTGCCAGCAGCTTAGCCCAACGGGGCACTGAAGCTTTCTTT
CASSLAQRGTEAFF
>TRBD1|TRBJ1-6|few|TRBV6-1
TGTGCCAGCAGAGAAGGGACAGGGGGCTATCTCGATAATTCACCCCTCCACTTT
CASREGTGGYLDNSPLHF
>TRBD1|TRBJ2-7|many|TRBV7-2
TGTGCCAGCAGCCCTTCCGGGACAGGGACGAGGGAGCAGTACTTC
CASSPSGTGTREQYF
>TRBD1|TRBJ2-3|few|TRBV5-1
TGCGCCAGCAGCCCCGGGACAGGGCTGGTTCAAGATACGCAGTATTTT
CASSPGTGLVQDTQYF
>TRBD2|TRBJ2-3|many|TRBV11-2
TGTGCCAGCAGCCCCTGGGACGGGGGGACCACAGATACGCAGTATTTT
CASSPWDGGTTDTQYF
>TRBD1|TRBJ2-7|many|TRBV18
TGTGCCAGCTCAGTCACAGGGGGTGGCGAGCAGTACTTC
CASSVTGGGEQYF
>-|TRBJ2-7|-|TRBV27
TGTGCCAGCAGTAGGGACAAATTGTCCGAGCAGTACTTC
CASSRDKLSEQYF
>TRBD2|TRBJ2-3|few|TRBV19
TGTGCCAGTAGTCCCGGGACTAGCGGGGTAGCAGATACGCAGTATTTT
CASSPGTSGVADTQYF
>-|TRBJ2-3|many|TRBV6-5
TGTGCCAGTTGGCAGGGTCCAGATACGCAGTATTTT
CASWQGPDTQYF
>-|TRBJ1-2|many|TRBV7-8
TGTGCCAGCAGCTTAGTGGTTAGGGGATCGGGCTATGGCTACACCTTC
CASSLVVRGSGYGYTF
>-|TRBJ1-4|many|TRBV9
TGTGCCAGCAGCGGATCGCAGGGTCCTAATGAAAAACTGTTTTTT
CASSGSQGPNEKLFF
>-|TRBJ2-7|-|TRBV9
TGTGCCAGCAGCCCCCGCGCAGCAGTCGGAGACGAGCAGTACTTC
CASSPRAAVGDEQYF